These T cell receptor beta chains were read from a single sample in a study of T cells in Graves' hyperthyroidism and ophthalmopathy. TCRdb recomputed calls from the multiplex PCR reads with MiXCR, one row per CDR3 protein. This repertoire shows fewer than 350,000 distinct CDR3 sequences, less than 15% found once; its top ten account for 7.8%. Input material: blood. These receptors were collected from a woman under 40 with Graves' hyperthyroidism that later progressed to Graves' ophthalmopathy. CDR3s include the opening cysteine and the closing phenylalanine or tryptophan. Each record gives: V gene, clone size, J gene, D gene, CDR3 protein, CDR3 DNA. D genes are given only for firm matches. Only part of the rows carry a size: once, few, many, or a class if the clone is expanded.

V: TRBV18
size: many
J: TRBJ1-2
D: TRBD1
CDR3: CASSPRTGEGYTF
DNA: TGTGCCAGCTCACCTCGGACAGGGGAAGGCTACACCTTC

V: TRBV19
size: -
J: TRBJ2-1
D: TRBD2
CDR3: CASRMTSGPHNEQFF
DNA: TGTGCCAGTAGAATGACTAGCGGGCCCCACAATGAGCAGTTCTTC

V: TRBV20-1
size: many
J: TRBJ2-7
D: -
CDR3: CSASWEYEQYF
DNA: TGCAGTGCTAGCTGGGAATACGAGCAGTACTTC

V: TRBV7-3
size: many
J: TRBJ2-1
D: TRBD2
CDR3: CASSLVAGGPIYNEQFF
DNA: TGTGCCAGCAGCTTAGTAGCGGGAGGCCCCATCTACAATGAGCAGTTCTTC

V: TRBV6-1
size: many
J: TRBJ1-3
D: -
CDR3: CASSEVGNTIYF
DNA: TGTGCCAGCAGTGAAGTAGGAAACACCATATATTTT

V: TRBV28
size: many
J: TRBJ2-6
D: TRBD1
CDR3: CASSRTGGASGANVLTF
DNA: TGTGCCAGCAGCCGGACAGGGGGCGCTTCTGGGGCCAACGTCCTGACTTTC

V: TRBV6-1
size: many
J: TRBJ1-1
D: -
CDR3: CASSARGGDTEAFF
DNA: TGTGCCAGCAGTGCCCGGGGGGGGGACACTGAAGCTTTCTTT

V: TRBV6-5
size: many
J: TRBJ2-1
D: -
CDR3: CASSYREWRAEYNEQFF
DNA: TGTGCCAGCAGTTACAGGGAGTGGCGGGCAGAATACAATGAGCAGTTCTTC

V: TRBV7-3
size: many
J: TRBJ1-1
D: -
CDR3: CASARAPNTEAFF
DNA: TGTGCCAGCGCGAGGGCCCCGAACACTGAAGCTTTCTTT

V: TRBV7-2
size: many
J: TRBJ1-1
D: TRBD1
CDR3: CASSSRDRAITEAFF
DNA: TGTGCCAGCAGCTCCCGGGACAGGGCTATCACTGAAGCTTTCTTT

V: TRBV20-1
size: -
J: TRBJ2-7
D: TRBD1
CDR3: CSAGTGGRDEQYF
DNA: TGCAGTGCCGGGACAGGGGGCAGAGACGAGCAGTACTTC

V: TRBV12-3/TRBV12-4
size: few
J: TRBJ2-7
D: -
CDR3: CASSLEVPGPSEQYF
DNA: TGTGCCAGCAGTTTAGAGGTCCCCGGGCCCAGCGAGCAGTACTTC

V: TRBV24-1
size: -
J: TRBJ1-5
D: TRBD1
CDR3: CATSDRRQGKVNNQPQHF
DNA: TGTGCCACCAGTGACAGGAGACAGGGTAAAGTGAACAATCAGCCCCAGCATTTT

V: TRBV19
size: few
J: TRBJ1-5
D: -
CDR3: CASTPRQNGPHF
DNA: TGTGCCAGTACCCCGCGGCAGAACGGCCCTCATTTT

V: TRBV9
size: few
J: TRBJ2-2
D: -
CDR3: CASSSAGGYTGELFF
DNA: TGTGCCAGCAGCTCCGCCGGAGGGTACACCGGGGAGCTGTTTTTT

V: TRBV7-9
size: many
J: TRBJ1-2
D: -
CDR3: CASTEGSARYGYTF
DNA: TGTGCCAGCACCGAAGGGTCAGCGCGCTATGGCTACACCTTC

V: TRBV12-3/TRBV12-4
size: many
J: TRBJ2-5
D: TRBD2
CDR3: CASSSRLAGQETQYF
DNA: TGTGCCAGCAGTTCTCGTTTAGCGGGACAAGAGACCCAGTACTTC

V: TRBV3-1
size: few
J: TRBJ2-2
D: -
CDR3: CASSPRLGLELFF
DNA: TGTGCCAGCAGCCCCCGGTTGGGGTTAGAGCTGTTTTTT

V: TRBV19
size: many
J: TRBJ2-7
D: -
CDR3: CASSILPGEYEQYF
DNA: TGTGCCAGTAGTATATTGCCAGGTGAATACGAGCAGTACTTC

V: TRBV10-3
size: -
J: TRBJ2-3
D: -
CDR3: CAISESVDGTDTQYF
DNA: TGTGCCATCAGTGAGTCTGTAGATGGCACAGATACGCAGTATTTT

V: TRBV20-1
size: many
J: TRBJ1-1
D: TRBD1
CDR3: CSAMKGAGLGTEAFF
DNA: TGCAGTGCTATGAAGGGGGCAGGGTTGGGCACTGAAGCTTTCTTT

V: TRBV5-1
size: many
J: TRBJ2-5
D: TRBD1
CDR3: CASRSRMAQGETQYF
DNA: TGCGCCAGCAGATCAAGGATGGCACAGGGGGAGACCCAGTACTTC

V: TRBV19
size: -
J: TRBJ2-3
D: -
CDR3: CASSRAATDTQYF
DNA: TGTGCCAGTAGTAGGGCGGCAACAGATACGCAGTATTTT

V: TRBV5-1
size: many
J: TRBJ2-3
D: -
CDR3: CASSEEGWTDTQYF
DNA: TGCGCCAGCAGCGAGGAGGGGTGGACAGATACGCAGTATTTT